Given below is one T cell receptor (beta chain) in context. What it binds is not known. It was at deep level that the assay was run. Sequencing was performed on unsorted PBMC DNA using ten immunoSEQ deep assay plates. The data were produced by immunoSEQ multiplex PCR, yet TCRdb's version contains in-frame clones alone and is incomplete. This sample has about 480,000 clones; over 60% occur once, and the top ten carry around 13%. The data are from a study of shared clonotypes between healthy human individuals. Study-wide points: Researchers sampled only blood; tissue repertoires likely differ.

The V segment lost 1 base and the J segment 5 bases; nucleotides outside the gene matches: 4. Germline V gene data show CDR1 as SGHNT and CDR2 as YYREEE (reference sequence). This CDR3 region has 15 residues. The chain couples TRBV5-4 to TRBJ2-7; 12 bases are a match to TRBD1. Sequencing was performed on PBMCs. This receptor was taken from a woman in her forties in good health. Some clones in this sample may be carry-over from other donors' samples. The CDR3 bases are TGTGCCAGCAGCTTGTCCGGGACAGGGGGCCACGAGCAGTACTTC. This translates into CASSLSGTGGHEQYF.